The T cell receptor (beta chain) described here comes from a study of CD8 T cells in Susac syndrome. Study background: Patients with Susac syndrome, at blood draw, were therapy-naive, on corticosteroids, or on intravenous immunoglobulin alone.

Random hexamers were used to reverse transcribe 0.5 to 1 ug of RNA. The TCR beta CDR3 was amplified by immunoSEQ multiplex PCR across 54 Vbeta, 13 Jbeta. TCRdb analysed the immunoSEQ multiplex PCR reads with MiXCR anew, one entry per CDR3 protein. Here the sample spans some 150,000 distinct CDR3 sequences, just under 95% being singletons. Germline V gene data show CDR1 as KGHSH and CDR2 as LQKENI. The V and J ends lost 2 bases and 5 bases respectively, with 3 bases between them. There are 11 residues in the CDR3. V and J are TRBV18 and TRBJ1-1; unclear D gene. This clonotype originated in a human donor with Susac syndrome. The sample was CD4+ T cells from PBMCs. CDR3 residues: CASSPGTEAFF. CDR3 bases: TGTGCCAGCTCACCAGGGACTGAAGCTTTCTTT.